This T cell receptor (beta chain) was captured in a study of tumor and adjacent non-tumor tissue in lung cancer. Study information: Samples averaged roughly 4.3 million productive TCRbeta reads each. Study-level points and caveats: Tumor TCR diversity, when higher, was linked to shorter survival.

The template was RNA from unsorted bulk tissue. The library came from three nested PCR rounds adapted from ARM-PCR protocols. TCRdb reanalysed the multiplex PCR reads using MiXCR and keeps one entry per CDR3 protein. This table holds 120,000 or so distinct CDR3 sequences, 66% found once. Comment on this clonotype: Antigen specificity is unknown. Its ends do not fully match the called genes, so a read error is possible.

The V gene's germline CDR1 is LGHNA and CDR2 YNFKEQ. The CDR3 is 16 residues long. The sequence derives from a man aged 25 to 45 with non-small cell lung cancer. The sequenced material came from lung tumor tissue. V gene TRBV4-2 combines with J gene TRBJ1-5; possible D gene TRBD1, 5 bases. CDR3 protein: CAGSQDRRMRNQPQHF. DNA of the CDR3: TGTGCCGGCAGCCAAGACAGACGGATGCGCAATCAGCCCCAGCATTTT.